The 21 T cell receptor beta chains listed next were all sequenced from one sample in a study of T cell responses to AZD1222 COVID-19 vaccine. This table comes from immunoSEQ multiplex PCR, and its TCRdb copy is limited to in-frame clones, with some not included. Here the sample spans more than 100,000 clones, just under 90% being singletons. The sequences come from peripheral blood, collected on day 0 of AZD1222 vaccination. These TCRs come from an adult in good health.

This chain links TRBV19 with TRBJ1-5, with 7 bases aligning to TRBD1. This CDR3 spans 14 amino acids. V shed 4 bases, J shed 7 bases, and the junction held 7 bases outside the gene matches. CDR1 is LNHDA and CDR2 is SQIVND in the germline V gene (reference sequence). The DNA for the CDR3 is TGTGCCAGTAGTAATTTGGAGGGGGCACAGCCCCAGCATTTT. This translates into CASSNLEGAQPQHF. Combining the CDR3 with reference TRBV19 and TRBJ1-5 gives the whole variable domain DGGITQSPKYLFRKEGQNVTLSCEQNLNHDAMYWYRQDPGQGLRLIYYSQIVNDFQKGDIAEGYSVSREKKESFPLTVTSAQKNPTAFYLCASSNLEGAQPQHFGDGTRLSIL.

The V call is TRBV6-1, the J call TRBJ2-1, with 15 bases aligning to TRBD2. The germline V gene encodes CDR1 MNHNS and CDR2 SASEGT. The trim removed 0 bases at V and 7 bases at J, leaving 1 base unmatched. The CDR3 runs 16 residues. DNA of the CDR3: TGTGCCAGCAGTGAAGCTGGACTAGCGGGAGGGAATGAGCAGTTCTTC. This sequence encodes CASSEAGLAGGNEQFF.

This chain links TRBV5-4 with TRBJ2-2; TRBD2 agrees at 7 bases. Germline trimming cut 4 bases from V and 5 bases from J; bases unmatched to any gene: 8. In germline, CDR1 is SGHNT, CDR2 YYREEE (reference sequence). This CDR3 is built from 15 residues. The DNA of the CDR3 is TGTGCCAGCAGCCCGAGACTAGCTGGAACCGGGGAGCTGTTTTTT. Its protein product is CASSPRLAGTGELFF. Full variable domain (remainder filled in from reference TRBV5-4 and TRBJ2-2): ETGVTQSPTHLIKTRGQQVTLRCSSQSGHNTVSWYQQALGQGPQFIFQYYREEENGRGNFPPRFSGLQFPNYSSELNVNALELDDSALYLCASSPRLAGTGELFFGEGSRLTVL.

This clone was seen more than once but under ten times. This chain connects TRBV3-1 (or the pseudogene TRBV3-2) to TRBJ2-6, with 8 positions matching TRBD2. Germline loops: CDR1 LGHDT, CDR2 YNNKEL (reference sequence). Trimming at V came to 2 bases and at J to 1 base, leaving 4 bases not matched to a gene. The CDR3 contains 17 residues. The CDR3 DNA sequence: TGTGCCAGCAGCCAACCTGGACTAGCATCTGGGGCCAACGTCCTGACTTTC. Translation: CASSQPGLASGANVLTF.

CDR3 bases: TGTGCCAGCAGTGGGGGATCCCGCACTGAAGCTTTCTTT. This codes for CASSGGSRTEAFF. The J gene is TRBJ1-1, the V gene TRBV12-3 or TRBV12-4; D is perhaps TRBD1 (5 bases). The CDR3 totals 13 residues. Trimming cost V 5 bases and J 4 bases, with 11 bases left between them.

CDR3 protein: CASSYGLRQPQHF. The CDR3 nucleotides are TGTGCCAGCAGTTACGGCCTCAGGCAGCCCCAGCATTTT. This chain links TRBV6-5 with TRBJ1-5, with D uncertain. Trimming removed 2 bases from V and 7 bases from J, with 9 bases in between. Looked up from germline, CDR1 is MNHEY and CDR2 is SVGAGI. The CDR3 has 13 amino acids.

The gene calls are TRBV2 and TRBJ2-4; TRBD1 aligns across 9 bases. The CDR3 runs 16 residues. V shed 5 bases, J shed 2 bases, and the junction held 7 bases outside the gene matches. The germline V gene has CDR1 SNHLY and CDR2 FYNNEI. In DNA form, the CDR3 reads TGTGCCAGCAGTAGCGAGACAGGGGGATCCAAAAACATTCAGTACTTC. Amino acids: CASSSETGGSKNIQYF.

In its sample, this clone was seen once. The chain recombines TRBV19 with TRBJ2-7; TRBD2 might be the D (7 bases). Trimming cost V 10 bases and J 3 bases, with 13 bases left between them. The length of the CDR3 is 12 residues. The V gene's germline CDR1 is LNHDA and CDR2 SQIVND (reference sequence). DNA of the CDR3: TGTGCCACAAGGGAGGGGGACTACGAGCAGTACTTC. It yields the protein CATREGDYEQYF.

The chain joins TRBV6-4 to TRBJ2-2, with no clear D. V lost 2 bases to trimming and J lost 3 bases, with 7 bases between them. Germline V gene data show CDR1 as MRHNA and CDR2 as SNTAGT. The CDR3 contains 14 residues. Here the CDR3 DNA reads TGTGCCAGCAGTGACGTCCCTTACACCGGGGAGCTGTTTTTT. Translated, it gives CASSDVPYTGELFF.

The V gene is TRBV10-1, the J gene TRBJ2-3; perhaps TRBD2 as D (5 bases). Germline V gene sequence: CDR1 WNHNN, CDR2 SYGVQD (reference sequence). The CDR3 spans 17 residues. The V and J ends lost 0 bases and 3 bases respectively, with 16 bases between them. CDR3 amino acids: CASSESQASWETDTQYF. As DNA, the CDR3 is TGCGCCAGCAGTGAGTCCCAGGCTAGCTGGGAGACAGATACGCAGTATTTT.

The V and J genes are TRBV7-9 and TRBJ2-7; TRBD1 is a possible D gene (6 bases). Germline CDR1 and CDR2: SEHNR and FQNEAQ (reference sequence). The CDR3 runs 13 residues. Trimming stripped 4 bases from V and 2 bases from J, with 9 bases between. CDR3 protein: CASSSRDTYEQYF. In DNA, the CDR3 is TGTGCCAGCAGCTCCCGGGACACCTACGAGCAGTACTTC.

CDR3 nucleotides: TGTGCCAGCTCACCAGTCTCGGGGCAAGGCCGCTCTGGAAACACCATATATTTT. Residues: CASSPVSGQGRSGNTIYF. V gene TRBV18 combines with J gene TRBJ1-3; tentatively, D is TRBD1 (5 bases). Trimming left V 2 bases short and J 0 bases short, with 17 bases between. Germline V gene sequence: CDR1 KGHSH, CDR2 LQKENI. The CDR3 sequence is 18 residues long.

V gene TRBV27 combines with J gene TRBJ1-5, with D unclear. Germline assignment: CDR1 MNHEY and CDR2 SMNVEV (reference sequence). The CDR3 has 13 amino acids. Trimming removed 6 bases at V and 4 bases at J, with 10 bases between. CDR3 region: CASSFGPNQPQHF. The CDR3 nucleotides read TGTGCCAGCAGCTTCGGCCCTAATCAGCCCCAGCATTTT.

J is TRBJ1-4 and V is TRBV15; 7 positions match TRBD1. CDR3 length: 16 amino acids. J was trimmed by 5 bases and V by 5 bases; bases with no gene match: 11. CDR1 is LNHNV and CDR2 is YYDKDF in the germline V gene (reference sequence). CDR3 DNA sequence: TGTGCCACCAGCGGTTTACTGACAGGGTTGAATGAAAAACTGTTTTTT. Translated, it gives CATSGLLTGLNEKLFF.

This chain joins TRBV7-6 and TRBJ1-6; D might be TRBD1 (5 bases). The CDR3 contains 14 residues. Trimming took off 0 bases at V and 9 bases at J, with 9 bases between the two ends. Germline loops: CDR1 SGHVS, CDR2 FNYEAQ. The CDR3 protein is CASSLAYGGSPLHF. The CDR3 nucleotides are TGTGCCAGCAGCTTAGCTTACGGGGGTTCACCCCTCCACTTT.

This clone was observed a few times. The chain links TRBV19 to TRBJ1-2; D perhaps matches TRBD1 (5 bases). Trimming cost V 4 bases and J 0 bases, with 12 bases left between them. This CDR3 comprises 15 residues. Germline CDR1 LNHDA, CDR2 SQIVND (reference sequence). The CDR3 DNA is TGTGCCAGTAGTAGGGCGGACACCTCTAACTATGGCTACACCTTC. Amino acid sequence: CASSRADTSNYGYTF. Using reference TRBV19 and TRBJ1-2 for the parts outside the CDR3, the full variable domain is DGGITQSPKYLFRKEGQNVTLSCEQNLNHDAMYWYRQDPGQGLRLIYYSQIVNDFQKGDIAEGYSVSREKKESFPLTVTSAQKNPTAFYLCASSRADTSNYGYTFGSGTRLTVV.

The rearrangement links TRBV10-2 to TRBJ2-7; D is uncertain. V lost 4 bases to trimming and J lost 3 bases, with 10 bases between them. The CDR3 length is 13 residues. In germline, CDR1 is WSHSY, CDR2 SAAADI. Written as DNA, the CDR3 is TGCGCCAGCAGTGTTAACCGAAACTACGAGCAGTACTTC. Its protein is CASSVNRNYEQYF.

CDR3 sequence (DNA): TGTGCCAGCAGCCCGCTAGGGACTAGCGGGGGGGCCGGGGAGCTGTTTTTT. Amino acid sequence: CASSPLGTSGGAGELFF. V and J are TRBV5-4 and TRBJ2-2, with TRBD2 identical over 16 bases. There are 17 residues in the CDR3. V gave up 4 bases and J gave up 6 bases; unmatched junction bases: 6. Germline loops: CDR1 SGHNT, CDR2 YYREEE (reference sequence).

This clone was picked up one time. The sample contains more than one DNA sequence encoding this CDR3. V usage is TRBV12-3 or TRBV12-4 and J usage is TRBJ1-2, with a possible D match to TRBD1 (5 bases). V lost 3 bases, J lost 4 bases, and 9 bases lay in between. CDR3 length: 13 amino acids. The CDR3 DNA reads TGTGCCAGCAGTTTTCAGGGCACCTATGGCTACACCTTC. This gives the protein CASSFQGTYGYTF.

The rearrangement uses TRBV6-5 and TRBJ1-1, with a weak D call TRBD1 (5 bases). The CDR3 extends over 14 amino acids. Looked up from germline, CDR1 is MNHEY and CDR2 is SVGAGI. V was shortened by 8 bases and J by 0 bases, with 13 bases between the two germline ends. CDR3 DNA sequence: TGTGCCAGCCCACCGGGACCGCTGAACACTGAAGCTTTCTTT. Protein sequence: CASPPGPLNTEAFF.

Here the CDR3 DNA reads TGTGCCAGCAGTTCAGGGGAGGGCAAAAACATTCAGTACTTC. Protein product: CASSSGEGKNIQYF. This chain connects TRBV28 to TRBJ2-4, with a weak D call TRBD2 (7 bases). The germline CDR1 and CDR2 sequences are MDHEN and SYDVKM. The V gene lost 4 bases and the J gene lost 3 bases, with 10 bases spanning the gap. The CDR3 runs 14 residues.